This T cell receptor (beta chain) derives from a study of technical replicates of blood from a few donors (dated by TCRdb to 2016 to 2017). Deletion took 8 bases off V and 5 bases off J, with a span of 9 bases between the germline ends. The CDR1 and CDR2 encoded by the germline V gene (reference sequence) are WNHNN and SYGVQD. Reading from cysteine to phenylalanine, the CDR3 counts 11 amino acids. Left in the record is the CDR3 DNA by itself, 33 bases read in frame from the first base. Library creation used the immunoSEQ multiplex PCR assay. TCRdb mirrors the immuneACCESS table, restricted to in-frame sequences. Some clones are absent from its copies; in checked studies, under half trace to an unresolved V gene, and the reason for the others is unknown. For this sample the table gives 70,000 to 90,000 clones, of which approximately 92% were detected only once. More than 0.2% of the sample is taken by the ten largest.

To note about this clone: It has no known antigen specificity. Within one base of it there is no much larger clone, and no base qualities were kept.

The sequence is built from TRBV10-1 and TRBJ1-1; no D gene call is confident. This clonotype was sampled from a human donor in good health. The sequenced material came from T cells isolated from PBMCs. The DNA is as follows: TGCGCCAGCGTTTCGGGGACTGAAGCTTTCTTT. Protein translation: CASVSGTEAFF.